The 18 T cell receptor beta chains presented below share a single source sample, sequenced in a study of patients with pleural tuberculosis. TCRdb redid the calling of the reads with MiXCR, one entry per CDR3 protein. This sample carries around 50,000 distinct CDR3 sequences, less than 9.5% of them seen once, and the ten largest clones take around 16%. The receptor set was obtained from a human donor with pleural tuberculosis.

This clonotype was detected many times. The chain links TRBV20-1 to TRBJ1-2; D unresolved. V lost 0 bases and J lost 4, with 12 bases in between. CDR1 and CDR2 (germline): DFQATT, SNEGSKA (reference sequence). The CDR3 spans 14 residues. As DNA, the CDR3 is TGCAGTGCTAGAGATGGAGGGATTCGCTATGGCTACACCTTC. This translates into CSARDGGIRYGYTF.

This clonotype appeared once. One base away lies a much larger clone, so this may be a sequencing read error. CDR3 in amino acids: CASSLIWGGILLHF. CDR3 bases: TGTGCCAGCAGCTTGATCTGGGGGGGTATACTCCTCCACTTT. The chain couples TRBV13 to TRBJ1-6; maybe TRBD1 (5 bases). V was clipped by 3 bases and J by 15 bases, with 18 bases between them. The CDR3 extends over 14 amino acids. CDR1 is PRHDT, CDR2 FYEKMQ, per germline (reference sequence).

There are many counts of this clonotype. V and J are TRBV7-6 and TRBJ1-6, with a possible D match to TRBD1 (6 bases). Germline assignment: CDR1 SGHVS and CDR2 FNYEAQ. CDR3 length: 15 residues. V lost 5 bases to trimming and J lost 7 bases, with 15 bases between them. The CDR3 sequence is CASSQTGQGNSPLHF. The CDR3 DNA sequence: TGTGCCAGCAGCCAAACGGGACAAGGCAATTCACCCCTCCACTTT.

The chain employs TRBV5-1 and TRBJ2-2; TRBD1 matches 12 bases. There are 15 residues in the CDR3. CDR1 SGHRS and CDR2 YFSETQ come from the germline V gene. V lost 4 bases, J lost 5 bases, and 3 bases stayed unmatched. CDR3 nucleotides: TGCGCCAGCAGCGTGGGACAGGGGGCGACCGGGGAGCTGTTTTTT. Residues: CASSVGQGATGELFF.

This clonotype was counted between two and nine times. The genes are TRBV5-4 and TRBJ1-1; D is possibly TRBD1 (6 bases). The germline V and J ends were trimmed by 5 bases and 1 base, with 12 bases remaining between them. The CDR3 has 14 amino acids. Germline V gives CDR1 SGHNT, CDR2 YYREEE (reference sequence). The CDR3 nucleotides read TGTGCCAGCAGGTTCGAACAGGGGAACACTGAAGCTTTCTTT. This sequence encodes CASRFEQGNTEAFF.

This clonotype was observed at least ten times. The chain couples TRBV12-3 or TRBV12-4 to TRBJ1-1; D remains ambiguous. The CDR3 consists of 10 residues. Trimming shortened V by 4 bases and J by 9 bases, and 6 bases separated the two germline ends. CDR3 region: CASSSLQAFF. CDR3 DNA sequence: TGTGCCAGCAGTTCCCTACAAGCTTTCTTT.

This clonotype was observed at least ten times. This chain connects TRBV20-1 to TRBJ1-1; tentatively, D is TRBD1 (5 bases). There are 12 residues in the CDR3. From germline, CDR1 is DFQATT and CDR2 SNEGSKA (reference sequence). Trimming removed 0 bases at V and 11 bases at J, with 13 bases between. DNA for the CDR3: TGCAGTGCTAGAGATGGAGGGGCCGGGGCTTTCTTT. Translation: CSARDGGAGAFF.

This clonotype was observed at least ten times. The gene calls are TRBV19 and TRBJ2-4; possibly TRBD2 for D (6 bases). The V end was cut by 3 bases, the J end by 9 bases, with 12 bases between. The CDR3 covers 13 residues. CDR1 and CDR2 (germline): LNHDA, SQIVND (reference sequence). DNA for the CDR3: TGTGCCAGTAGTATCTCTCGGCGGGGCATTCAGTACTTC. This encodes CASSISRRGIQYF.

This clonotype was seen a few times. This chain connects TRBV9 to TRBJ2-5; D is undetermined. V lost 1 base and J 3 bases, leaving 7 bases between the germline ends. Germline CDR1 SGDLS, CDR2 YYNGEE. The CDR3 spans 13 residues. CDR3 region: CASSVRTEETQYF. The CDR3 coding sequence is TGTGCCAGCAGCGTAAGGACCGAAGAGACCCAGTACTTC.

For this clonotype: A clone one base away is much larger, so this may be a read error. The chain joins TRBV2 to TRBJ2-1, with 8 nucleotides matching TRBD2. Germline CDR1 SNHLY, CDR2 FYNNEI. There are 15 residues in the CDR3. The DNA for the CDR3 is TGTGCCAGCAATGAAGCTCGTTCGGGACTAGGCGAGCAGTTCTTC. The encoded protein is CASNEARSGLGEQFF.

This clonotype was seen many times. The CDR3 DNA reads TGTGCCAGCAGTGGGGACTACAATGAGCAGTTCTTC. Residues: CASSGDYNEQFF. The rearrangement uses TRBV6-1 and TRBJ2-1; D gene ambiguous. The germline V and J ends were trimmed by 4 bases and 3 bases, with 4 bases remaining between them. Germline values: CDR1 MNHNS, CDR2 SASEGT. CDR3 size: 12 residues.

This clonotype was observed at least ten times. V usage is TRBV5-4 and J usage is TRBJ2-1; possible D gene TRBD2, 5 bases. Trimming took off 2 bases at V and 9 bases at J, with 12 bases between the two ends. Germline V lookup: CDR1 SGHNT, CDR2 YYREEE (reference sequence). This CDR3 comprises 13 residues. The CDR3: CASSFGSAGEQFF. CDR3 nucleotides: TGTGCCAGCAGCTTTGGGTCCGCGGGTGAGCAGTTCTTC.

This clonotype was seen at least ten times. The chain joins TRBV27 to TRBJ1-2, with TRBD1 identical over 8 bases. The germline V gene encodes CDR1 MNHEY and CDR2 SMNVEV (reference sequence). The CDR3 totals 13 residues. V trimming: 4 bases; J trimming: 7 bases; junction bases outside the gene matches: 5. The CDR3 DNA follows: TGTGCCAGCAGTTCCAGACAGGGGTCTGGCTACACCTTC. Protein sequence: CASSSRQGSGYTF.

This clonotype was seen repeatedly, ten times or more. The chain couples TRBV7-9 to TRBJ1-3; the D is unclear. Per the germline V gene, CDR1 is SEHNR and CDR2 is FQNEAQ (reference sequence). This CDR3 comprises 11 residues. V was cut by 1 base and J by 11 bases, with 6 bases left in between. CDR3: CASSLGSAIYF. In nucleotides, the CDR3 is TGTGCCAGCAGCTTAGGCTCAGCCATATATTTT. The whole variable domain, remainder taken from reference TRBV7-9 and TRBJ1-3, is DTGVSQNPRHKITKRGQNVTFRCDPISEHNRLYWYRQTLGQGPEFLTYFQNEAQLEKSRLLSDRFSAERPKGSFSTLEIQRTEQGDSAMYLCASSLGSAIYFGEGSWLTVV.

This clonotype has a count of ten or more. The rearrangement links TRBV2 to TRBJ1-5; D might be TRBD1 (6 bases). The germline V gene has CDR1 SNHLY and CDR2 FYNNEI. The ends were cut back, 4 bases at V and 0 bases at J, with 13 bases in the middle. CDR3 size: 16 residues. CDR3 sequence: CASSGWTDHSNQPQHF. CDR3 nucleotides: TGTGCCAGCAGTGGATGGACAGACCATAGCAATCAGCCCCAGCATTTT. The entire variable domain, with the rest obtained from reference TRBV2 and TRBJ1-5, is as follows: EPEVTQTPSHQVTQMGQEVILRCVPISNHLYFYWYRQILGQKVEFLVSFYNNEISEKSEIFDDQFSVERPDGSNFTLKIRSTKLEDSAMYFCASSGWTDHSNQPQHFGDGTRLSIL.

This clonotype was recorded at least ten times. The CDR3 reads CASSYSTGGPIYGYTF. The DNA of the CDR3 is TGTGCCAGCAGTTACTCGACAGGGGGCCCCATCTATGGCTACACCTTC. The chain is built from TRBV6-2 or TRBV6-3 and TRBJ1-2; 10 bases agree with TRBD1. V trimming: 0 bases; J trimming: 4 bases; junction bases outside the gene matches: 5. The CDR3 is 16 amino acids. Looked up from germline, CDR1 is MNHEY and CDR2 is SVGEGT.

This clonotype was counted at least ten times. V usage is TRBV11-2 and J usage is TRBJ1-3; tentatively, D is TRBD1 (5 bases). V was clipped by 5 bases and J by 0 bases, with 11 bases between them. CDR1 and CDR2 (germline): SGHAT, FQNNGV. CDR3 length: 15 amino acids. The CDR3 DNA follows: TGTGCCAGCAGCCCGGACGGGACCTCTGGAAACACCATATATTTT. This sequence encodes CASSPDGTSGNTIYF.

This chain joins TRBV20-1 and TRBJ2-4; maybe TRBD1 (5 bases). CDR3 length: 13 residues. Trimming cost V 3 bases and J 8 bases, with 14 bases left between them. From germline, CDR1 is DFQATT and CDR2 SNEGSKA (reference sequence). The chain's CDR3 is CSASTRVTDIQYF. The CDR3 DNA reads TGCAGTGCTAGTACCAGGGTGACGGACATTCAGTACTTC.